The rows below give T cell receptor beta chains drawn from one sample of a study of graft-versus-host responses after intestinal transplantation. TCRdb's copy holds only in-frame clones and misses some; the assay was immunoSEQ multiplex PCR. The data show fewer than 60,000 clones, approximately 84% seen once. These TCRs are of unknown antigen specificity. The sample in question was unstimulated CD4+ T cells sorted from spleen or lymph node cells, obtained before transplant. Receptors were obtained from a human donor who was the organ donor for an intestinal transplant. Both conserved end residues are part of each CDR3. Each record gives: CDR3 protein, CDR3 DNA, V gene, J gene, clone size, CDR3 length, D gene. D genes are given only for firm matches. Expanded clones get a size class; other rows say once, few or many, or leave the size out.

CASSEGGGIETQYF	TGTGCCAGCAGCGAGGGGGGAGGGATCGAGACCCAGTACTTC	TRBV9	TRBJ2-5	few	14	NA
CASSEPGVLEAFF	TGTGCCAGCAGTGAGCCCGGAGTACTTGAAGCTTTCTTT	TRBV25-1	TRBJ1-1	NA	13	NA
CASSYLDRPPYEQYF	TGTGCCAGCAGTTACTTAGACAGGCCCCCCTACGAGCAGTACTTC	TRBV6-6	TRBJ2-7	few	15	NA
CASSGDRAGNYGYTF	TGTGCCAGCAGTGGGGACAGGGCTGGGAACTATGGCTACACCTTC	TRBV6-1	TRBJ1-2	NA	15	TRBD1
CASSQDRGPYGYTF	TGCGCCAGCAGCCAAGACAGGGGGCCCTATGGCTACACCTTC	TRBV4-3	TRBJ1-2	NA	14	TRBD1
CASSMGINTEAFF	TGTGCCAGCAGTATGGGGATCAACACTGAAGCTTTCTTT	TRBV27	TRBJ1-1	NA	13	NA
CASSQGPTSQTDTQYF	TGCGCCAGCAGCCAAGGGCCGACTAGTCAAACAGATACGCAGTATTTT	TRBV4-3	TRBJ2-3	NA	16	NA
CASSPGTNYGYTF	TGTGCCAGCAGTCCGGGCACTAACTATGGCTACACCTTC	TRBV6-5	TRBJ1-2	NA	13	NA
CASSIQGPSTDTQYF	TGTGCCAGCAGCATACAGGGACCTAGCACAGATACGCAGTATTTT	TRBV7-2	TRBJ2-3	once	15	NA
CASSFIAGSTDTQYF	TGTGCCAGCAGCTTTATCGCGGGGAGCACAGATACGCAGTATTTT	TRBV5-4	TRBJ2-3	NA	15	NA
CASSEGTGSYEQYF	TGTGCCAGCAGTGAGGGGACAGGCTCCTACGAGCAGTACTTC	TRBV25-1	TRBJ2-7	few	14	TRBD1
CASNPGRGTNEKLFF	TGTGCCAGTAACCCAGGCCGGGGAACTAATGAAAAACTGTTTTTT	TRBV19	TRBJ1-4	once	15	NA
CASSSSTDTQYF	TGTGCCAGCAGTTCTAGCACAGATACGCAGTATTTT	TRBV6-5	TRBJ2-3	once	12	NA
CASQGASYEQYF	TGTGCCAGCCAGGGGGCGTCCTACGAGCAGTACTTC	TRBV6-1	TRBJ2-7	few	12	TRBD1
CASSQDMWGGTDTQYF	TGCGCCAGCAGCCAAGATATGTGGGGGGGAACAGATACGCAGTATTTT	TRBV4-1	TRBJ2-3	NA	16	TRBD2
CASSLTGLNTEAFF	TGTGCCAGCAGCTTAACAGGGCTGAACACTGAAGCTTTCTTT	TRBV7-6	TRBJ1-1	once	14	NA
CASSVDRVYGYTF	TGTGCCAGTAGTGTGGACAGGGTATATGGCTACACCTTC	TRBV19	TRBJ1-2	NA	13	TRBD1
CAWSKGVPEQYF	TGTGCCTGGAGTAAAGGGGTCCCCGAGCAGTACTTC	TRBV30	TRBJ2-7	NA	12	NA
CAISPGQGNYGYTF	TGTGCCATCAGCCCCGGACAGGGTAACTATGGCTACACCTTC	TRBV10-3	TRBJ1-2	NA	14	TRBD1
CASSSVGLAKNIQYF	TGTGCCAGCAGCTCTGTGGGGCTAGCCAAAAACATTCAGTACTTC	TRBV6-5	TRBJ2-4	NA	15	NA
CASSQEGTSGGAGGIGF	TGCGCCAGCAGCCAAGAGGGAACTAGCGGGGGGGCCGGGGGTATCGGTTTT	TRBV4-1	TRBJ2-3	NA	17	TRBD2
CASSSGLAQETQYF	TGTGCCAGCAGCTCAGGACTAGCCCAAGAGACCCAGTACTTC	TRBV5-4	TRBJ2-5	few	14	TRBD2
CASSRTSGSTDTQYF	TGTGCCAGCAGTCGGACTAGCGGGAGCACAGATACGCAGTATTTT	TRBV7-6	TRBJ2-3	NA	15	TRBD2
CAWSLAGGRNIQYF	TGTGCCTGGAGTCTAGCGGGGGGGCGGAACATTCAGTACTTC	TRBV30	TRBJ2-4	NA	14	TRBD2
CASRANTGDGYTF	TGTGCCAGCAGGGCAAACACAGGGGACGGCTACACCTTC	TRBV28	TRBJ1-2	NA	13	TRBD1
CATSGRRGGTGGTQYF	TGTGCCACCAGCGGCCGGCGCGGGGGAACCGGCGGTACGCAGTATTTT	TRBV15	TRBJ2-3	NA	16	TRBD2
CASSVVGETQYF	TGTGCCAGCAGCGTAGTAGGAGAGACCCAGTACTTC	TRBV9	TRBJ2-5	NA	12	NA
CASSSRPDYSYEQFF	TGTGCCAGCAGTTCCAGACCGGATTACTCGTATGAGCAGTTCTTC	TRBV27	TRBJ2-1	NA	15	NA
CSVAGQGTYNEQFF	TGCAGCGTTGCGGGACAGGGGACCTACAATGAGCAGTTCTTC	TRBV29-1	TRBJ2-1	once	14	TRBD1
CASSIGGDSGANVLTF	TGTGCCAGTAGTATAGGTGGGGACTCTGGGGCCAACGTCCTGACTTTC	TRBV19	TRBJ2-6	NA	16	NA
CAWSKELGGGASGTQYF	TGTGCCTGGAGTAAGGAGTTAGGAGGGGGCGCTTCCGGGACCCAGTACTTC	TRBV30	TRBJ2-5	NA	17	NA
CASNRQHTYNEQFF	TGTGCCAGCAACAGGCAGCATACATACAATGAGCAGTTCTTC	TRBV6-1	TRBJ2-1	NA	14	NA
CASSLAGTGITGELFF	TGTGCCAGTAGTCTTGCCGGGACAGGGATCACCGGGGAGCTGTTTTTT	TRBV19	TRBJ2-2	few	16	TRBD1
CASSPDLNTEAFF	TGTGCCAGCAGCCCGGACTTGAACACTGAAGCTTTCTTT	TRBV5-4	TRBJ1-1	NA	13	NA
CASSVADTQYF	TGTGCCAGCAGCGTAGCAGATACGCAGTATTTT	TRBV9	TRBJ2-3	few	11	NA
CASSQGGGNTIYF	TGCGCCAGCAGCCAAGGGGGTGGAAACACCATATATTTT	TRBV4-3	TRBJ1-3	NA	13	NA
CASSQGQGGNGELFF	TGTGCCAGCAGCCAAGGACAGGGGGGCAACGGGGAGCTGTTTTTT	TRBV4-2	TRBJ2-2	NA	15	TRBD1
CASGLGRGETQYF	TGTGCTAGTGGTTTGGGAAGGGGAGAGACCCAGTACTTC	TRBV12-5	TRBJ2-5	NA	13	NA
CASQGTSGGQYF	TGTGCCAGCCAAGGGACTAGCGGGGGGCAGTACTTC	TRBV2	TRBJ2-7	NA	12	TRBD2
CASSQVYPDLPDTQYF	TGCGCCAGCAGCCAAGTATACCCCGACCTGCCAGATACGCAGTATTTT	TRBV4-3	TRBJ2-3	NA	16	NA
CASSPPGGGGYTF	TGTGCCAGCAGCCCCCCCGGTGGAGGGGGCTACACCTTC	TRBV5-5	TRBJ1-2	NA	13	NA
CSVSSGRGTEAFF	TGCAGCGTGTCCTCCGGAAGGGGAACTGAAGCTTTCTTT	TRBV29-1	TRBJ1-1	NA	13	NA
CASSVESGRYEQYF	TGTGCCAGCAGCGTAGAGAGCGGGAGGTACGAGCAGTACTTC	TRBV9	TRBJ2-7	NA	14	TRBD2
CASKVQENRYEQYF	TGTGCCAGCAAGGTACAAGAAAATCGCTACGAGCAGTACTTC	TRBV6-1	TRBJ2-7	NA	14	NA
CASSFGRDTDTQYF	TGCGCCAGCAGCTTCGGACGGGACACAGATACGCAGTATTTT	TRBV5-1	TRBJ2-3	NA	14	NA
CASSPRPRTRGGLYNEQFF	TGTGCCAGCAGCCCCCGGCCCCGTACCCGGGGGGGACTCTACAATGAGCAGTTCTTC	TRBV14	TRBJ2-1	NA	19	TRBD2
CASSSGTGGGTEAFF	TGTGCCAGCAGCAGCGGGACAGGGGGCGGCACTGAAGCTTTCTTT	TRBV7-9	TRBJ1-1	NA	15	TRBD1
CASSLQNTEAFF	TGTGCCAGCAGCTTACAGAACACTGAAGCTTTCTTT	TRBV7-9	TRBJ1-1	NA	12	NA
CASSYPPRYYNEQFF	TGTGCCAGCAGTTATCCCCCTCGCTACTACAATGAGCAGTTCTTC	TRBV28	TRBJ2-1	few	15	NA
CATRLGLAGSGDTQYF	TGCGCCACCCGACTCGGACTAGCGGGATCGGGGGATACGCAGTATTTT	TRBV10-1	TRBJ2-3	NA	16	TRBD2
CASSLLPSGVAYNEQFF	TGTGCCAGCAGTCTCCTTCCATCAGGGGTTGCCTACAATGAGCAGTTCTTC	TRBV27	TRBJ2-1	NA	17	NA